Below, 2 T cell receptor beta chains from the same sample are listed, as sequenced in a study of shared clonotypes between healthy human individuals. Sequencing used immunoSEQ multiplex PCR; TCRdb keeps in-frame clones, though not all of them. In the table there are nearly 1 million clones, about 80% of which are singletons. The sequenced sample was memory CD4+ T cells sorted from blood. Indicated subset: CD45RA-negative fraction. These receptors were collected from a man younger than 30 in good health.

This clone was seen more than once but under ten times. The CDR3 protein is CASSHRVGYTF. As DNA, the CDR3 is TGTGCCAGCAGCCACAGGGTTGGCTACACCTTC. The chain employs TRBV2 and TRBJ1-2, with D possibly being TRBD1 (6 bases). This CDR3 is 11 amino acids long. Germline-derived CDR1 and CDR2 are SNHLY and FYNNEI. V was shortened by 6 bases and J by 7 bases, with 9 bases between the two germline ends.

This clone was recorded a few times. The rearrangement uses TRBV29-1 and TRBJ2-5; 8 positions agree with TRBD2. V shed 2 bases and J 4 bases; nucleotides not matched to a gene: 6. CDR1 is SQVTM, CDR2 ANQGSEA, per germline. CDR3 size: 14 residues. Here the CDR3 DNA reads TGCAGCGTTGAAACGGGAGGGCTCAGAGAGACCCAGTACTTC. Translating it yields CSVETGGLRETQYF.